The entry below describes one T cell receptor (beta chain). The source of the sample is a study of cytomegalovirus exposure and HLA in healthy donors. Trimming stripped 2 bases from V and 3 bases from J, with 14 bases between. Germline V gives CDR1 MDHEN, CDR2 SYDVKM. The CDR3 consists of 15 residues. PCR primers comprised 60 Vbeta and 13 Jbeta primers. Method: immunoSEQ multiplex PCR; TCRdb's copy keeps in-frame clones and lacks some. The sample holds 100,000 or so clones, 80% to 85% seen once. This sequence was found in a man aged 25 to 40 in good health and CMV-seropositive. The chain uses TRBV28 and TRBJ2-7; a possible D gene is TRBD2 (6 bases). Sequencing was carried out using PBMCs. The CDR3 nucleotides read TGTGCCAGCAGTTTACTCACCCCGGGGGACTACGAGCAGTACTTC. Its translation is CASSLLTPGDYEQYF.